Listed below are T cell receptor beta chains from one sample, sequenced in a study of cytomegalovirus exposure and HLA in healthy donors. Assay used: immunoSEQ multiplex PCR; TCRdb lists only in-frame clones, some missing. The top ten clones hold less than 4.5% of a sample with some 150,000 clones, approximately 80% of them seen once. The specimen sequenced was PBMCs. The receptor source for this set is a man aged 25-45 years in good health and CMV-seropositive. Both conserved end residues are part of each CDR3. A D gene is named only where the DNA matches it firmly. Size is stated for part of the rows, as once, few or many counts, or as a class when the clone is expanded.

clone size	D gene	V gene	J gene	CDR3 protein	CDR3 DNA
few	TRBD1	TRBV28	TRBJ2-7	CASSSGGEQYF	TGTGCCAGCAGTTCAGGGGGTGAGCAGTACTTC
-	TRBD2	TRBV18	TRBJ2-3	CASSPNLAGPSTDTQYF	TGTGCCAGCTCACCAAACCTAGCGGGGCCTAGCACAGATACGCAGTATTTT
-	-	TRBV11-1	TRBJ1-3	CASSRQFSGNTIYF	TGTGCCAGCAGCCGACAGTTCTCTGGAAACACCATATATTTT
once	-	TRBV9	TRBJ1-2	CASSVAGAGNYGYTF	TGTGCCAGCAGCGTAGCAGGGGCAGGAAACTATGGCTACACCTTC
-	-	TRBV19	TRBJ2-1	CASSIDSGNEQFF	TGTGCCAGTAGTATAGATTCGGGCAATGAGCAGTTCTTC
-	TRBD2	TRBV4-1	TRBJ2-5	CASSQMRGEAQYF	TGCGCCAGCAGCCAGATGCGGGGGGAGGCCCAGTACTTC
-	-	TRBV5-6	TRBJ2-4	CASSLRDSTQYF	TGTGCCAGCAGCTTGCGGGATTCAACTCAGTACTTC
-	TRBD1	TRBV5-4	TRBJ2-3	CASSFRTGGSSDTQYF	TGTGCCAGCAGCTTTCGGACAGGGGGGAGCTCAGATACGCAGTATTTT
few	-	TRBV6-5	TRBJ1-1	CASSSKLNTEAFF	TGTGCCAGCAGTTCGAAGCTGAACACTGAAGCTTTCTTT
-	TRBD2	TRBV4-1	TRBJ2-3	CASSPGYIAGGLTDTQYF	TGCGCCAGCAGCCCTGGCTACATAGCGGGGGGGCTGACAGATACGCAGTATTTT
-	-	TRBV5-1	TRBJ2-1	CASSLGQVSYNEQFF	TGCGCCAGCAGCTTGGGACAGGTTTCCTACAATGAGCAGTTCTTC
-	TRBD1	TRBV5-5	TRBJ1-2	CASRRTGGANYGYTF	TGTGCCAGCAGACGGACAGGGGGCGCGAACTATGGCTACACCTTC
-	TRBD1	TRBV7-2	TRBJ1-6	CASSLAGTGYNSPLHF	TGTGCCAGCAGCTTAGCCGGGACAGGGTATAATTCACCCCTCCACTTT
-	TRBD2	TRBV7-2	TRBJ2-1	CASSALAGGYNEQFF	TGTGCCAGCAGCGCCCTAGCGGGGGGGTACAATGAGCAGTTCTTC
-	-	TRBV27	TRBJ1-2	CASSLRGNYGYTF	TGTGCCAGCAGTTTACGGGGAAACTATGGCTACACCTTC
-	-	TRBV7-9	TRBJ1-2	CASSLTGEDYGYTF	TGTGCCAGCAGCTTAACGGGGGAGGACTATGGCTACACCTTC
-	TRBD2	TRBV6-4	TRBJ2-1	CASSDSRTSGGNNEQFF	TGTGCCAGCAGTGACTCACGGACTAGCGGGGGGAACAATGAGCAGTTCTTC
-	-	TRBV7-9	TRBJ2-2	CASSLVPLGQLNTGELFF	TGTGCCAGCAGCTTAGTCCCGCTGGGACAACTGAACACCGGGGAGCTGTTTTTT
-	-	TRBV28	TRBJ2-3	CASSGQWTDTQYF	TGTGCCAGCAGTGGACAGTGGACAGATACGCAGTATTTT
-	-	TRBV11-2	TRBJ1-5	CASSLGTWNQPQHF	TGTGCCAGCAGCCTCGGGACATGGAATCAGCCCCAGCATTTT
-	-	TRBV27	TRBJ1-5	CASSFVGGNQPQHF	TGTGCCAGCAGTTTTGTAGGCGGAAATCAGCCCCAGCATTTT
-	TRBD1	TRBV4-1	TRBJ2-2	CASSQVHRGVDTGELFF	TGCGCCAGCAGCCAAGTGCACAGGGGGGTAGACACCGGGGAGCTGTTTTTT
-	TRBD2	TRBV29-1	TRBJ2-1	CSVEAGTNNEQFF	TGCAGCGTTGAAGCCGGGACTAACAATGAGCAGTTCTTC
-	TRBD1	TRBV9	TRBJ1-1	CASSVSGQGLNTEAFF	TGTGCCAGCAGCGTATCCGGACAGGGCCTGAACACTGAAGCTTTCTTT
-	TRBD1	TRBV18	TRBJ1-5	CASSPQGAQSNQPQHF	TGTGCCAGCTCACCACAGGGGGCGCAATCCAATCAGCCCCAGCATTTT
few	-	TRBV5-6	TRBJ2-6	CASFQAGANVLTF	TGTGCCAGCTTTCAGGCCGGGGCCAACGTCCTGACTTTC
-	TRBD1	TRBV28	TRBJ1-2	CASLSLQGTYGYTF	TGTGCCAGTCTAAGCCTACAGGGGACCTATGGCTACACCTTC
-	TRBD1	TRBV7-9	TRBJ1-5	CASSSGTGGTEPQHF	TGTGCCAGCAGCTCAGGGACAGGGGGCACGGAGCCCCAGCATTTT
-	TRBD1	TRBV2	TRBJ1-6	CASRKRDRDSPLHF	TGTGCCAGCAGGAAACGGGACAGGGATTCACCCCTCCACTTT
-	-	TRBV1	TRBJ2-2	CTSSQDFAANTGELFF	TGCACCAGCAGCCAAGATTTCGCGGCGAACACCGGGGAGCTGTTTTTT